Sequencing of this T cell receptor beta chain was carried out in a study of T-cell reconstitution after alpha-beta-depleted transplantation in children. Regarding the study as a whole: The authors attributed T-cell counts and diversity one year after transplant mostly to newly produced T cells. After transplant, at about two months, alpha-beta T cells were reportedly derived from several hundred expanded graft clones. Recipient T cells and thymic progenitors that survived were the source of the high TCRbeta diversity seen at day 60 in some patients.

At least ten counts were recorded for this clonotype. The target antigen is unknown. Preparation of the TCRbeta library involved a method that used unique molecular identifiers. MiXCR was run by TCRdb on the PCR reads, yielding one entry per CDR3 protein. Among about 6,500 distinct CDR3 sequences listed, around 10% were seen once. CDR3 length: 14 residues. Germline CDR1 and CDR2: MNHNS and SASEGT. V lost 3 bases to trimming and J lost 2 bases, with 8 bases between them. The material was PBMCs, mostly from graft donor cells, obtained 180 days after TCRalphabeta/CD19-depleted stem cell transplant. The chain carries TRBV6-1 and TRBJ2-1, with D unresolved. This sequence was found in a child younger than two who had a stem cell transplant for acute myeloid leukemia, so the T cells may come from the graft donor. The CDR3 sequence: CASSEAGPYNEQFF. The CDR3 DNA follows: TGTGCCAGCAGTGAGGCAGGCCCCTACAATGAGCAGTTCTTC.